A single TCR beta chain is shown here with its context. The sample belongs to a study of blood T cell repertoires in COVID-19. V was pared by 4 bases and J by 9 bases, with 11 bases of the junction left unmatched. This CDR3 is built from 17 residues. Germline V gives CDR1 LNHNV, CDR2 YYDKDF (reference sequence). Donors were grouped by their self-reported clinical history. Original methodology: Estimation of nucleated cell counts relied on the amplification of reference gene primers. Clones were sequenced by immunoSEQ multiplex PCR, and TCRdb holds only the in-frame ones, with some missing. V and J calls plus clone size are reproduced from that table; the DNA served to infer D and trimming. The sample lists 200,000 to 300,000 clones; more than 75% were seen once.

The sample taken for sequencing was PBMCs or T cells enriched from blood (not recorded which). The sequence came from a woman aged 18 to 35 who had recovered from COVID-19. This sequence joins TRBV15 and TRBJ2-1; 14 positions match TRBD2. The CDR3 nucleotides read TGTGCCACCAGCAAAGGTAGACTAGCGGGGGGGCGGCGTGAGCAGTTCTTC. It is translated as CATSKGRLAGGRREQFF.